The 18 T cell receptor beta chains below come from one sample, sequenced in a study of cytomegalovirus exposure and HLA in healthy donors. PCR used 60 Vbeta primers and 13 Jbeta primers. TCRdb's copy holds only in-frame clones and misses some; the assay was immunoSEQ multiplex PCR. In the table there are around 210,000 clones, 82% of which are singletons. The sequenced material came from PBMCs. These receptors all come from a middle-aged woman in good health and CMV-seronegative.

This clone has a single count. The rearrangement joins TRBV7-6 to TRBJ2-5, with 11 bases identical to TRBD1. With V trimmed by 5 bases and J by 5 bases, 22 bases remained unmatched. CDR1 SGHVS and CDR2 FNYEAQ come from the germline V gene. The CDR3 is 20 amino acids. In nucleotides, the CDR3 is TGTGCCAGCAGCCCTAACCGGGGCAAGGACAGGGGGCGAGTGGTGGAGACCCAGTACTTC. Its translation is CASSPNRGKDRGRVVETQYF.

The chain couples TRBV2 to TRBJ2-4; possible D gene TRBD2, 5 bases. The CDR3 is made up of 14 amino acids. The germline CDR1 and CDR2 sequences are SNHLY and FYNNEI. Trimming cost V 3 bases and J 0 bases, with 6 bases left between them. CDR3 residues: CASSDRGAKNIQYF. The CDR3 coding sequence is TGTGCCAGCAGTGACCGGGGAGCCAAAAACATTCAGTACTTC.

The chain uses TRBV5-4 and TRBJ2-7; perhaps TRBD2 as D (5 bases). CDR1 is SGHNT, CDR2 YYREEE, per germline (reference sequence). There are 12 residues in the CDR3. V shed 4 bases and J shed 4 bases, with 9 bases lying between them. The CDR3 DNA follows: TGTGCCAGCAGCCCGACGGGGTACGAGCAGTACTTC. Translated: CASSPTGYEQYF.

The V and J genes are TRBV29-1 and TRBJ2-1; 16 nucleotides align to TRBD2. Germline V gene lookup returns CDR1 SQVTM and CDR2 ANQGSEA. The V and J ends lost 7 bases and 7 bases, in that order; junction bases with no gene match: 10. The CDR3 has 16 amino acids. CDR3 sequence: CSATGTSGRARNEQFF. CDR3 sequence (DNA): TGCAGCGCTACCGGGACTAGCGGGAGGGCGAGGAATGAGCAGTTCTTC.

V is TRBV18 and J is TRBJ2-1, with TRBD2 identical over 10 bases. The junction had 4 bases not matched to a gene; V was cut back by 3 bases and J by 5 bases. Germline V gene lookup returns CDR1 KGHSH and CDR2 LQKENI. There are 15 residues in the CDR3. The CDR3 DNA reads TGTGCCAGCTCACCCAGGACTAGCGGAAACAATGAGCAGTTCTTC. This codes for CASSPRTSGNNEQFF. Supplemented by reference TRBV18 and TRBJ2-1, the full variable domain reads NAGVMQNPRHLVRRRGQEARLRCSPMKGHSHVYWYRQLPEEGLKFMVYLQKENIIDESGMPKERFSAEFPKEGPSILRIQQVVRGDSAAYFCASSPRTSGNNEQFFGPGTRLTVL.

The chain carries TRBV10-1 and TRBJ2-7; TRBD2 matches 8 bases. V gave up 0 bases and J gave up 0 bases; unmatched junction bases: 4. Germline loops: CDR1 WNHNN, CDR2 SYGVQD (reference sequence). The CDR3 is 16 amino acids. This CDR3 is CASSESSGSSSYEQYF. CDR3 nucleotides: TGCGCCAGCAGTGAGTCCAGCGGGAGTTCCTCCTACGAGCAGTACTTC.

The chain carries TRBV2 and TRBJ2-1; 7 nucleotides align to TRBD2. The CDR3 totals 14 residues. Germline CDR1 and CDR2: SNHLY and FYNNEI. V trimming: 9 bases; J trimming: 4 bases; junction bases outside the gene matches: 9. In DNA, the CDR3 is TGTGCCAGGCGGGGTAGCGGGTTTTACAATGAGCAGTTCTTC. It translates to CARRGSGFYNEQFF. Using reference TRBV2 and TRBJ2-1 for the parts outside the CDR3, the full variable domain is EPEVTQTPSHQVTQMGQEVILRCVPISNHLYFYWYRQILGQKVEFLVSFYNNEISEKSEIFDDQFSVERPDGSNFTLKIRSTKLEDSAMYFCARRGSGFYNEQFFGPGTRLTVL.

V and J are TRBV9 and TRBJ1-1; D is unclear. The CDR3 length is 14 residues. Germline CDR1 is SGDLS and CDR2 is YYNGEE. The V end was cut by 0 bases, the J end by 11 bases, with 17 bases between. In DNA, the CDR3 is TGTGCCAGCAGCGTAGAAGGAGTGACTGCCAAGGCTTTCTTT. This codes for CASSVEGVTAKAFF. Full variable domain (remainder filled in from reference TRBV9 and TRBJ1-1): DSGVTQTPKHLITATGQRVTLRCSPRSGDLSVYWYQQSLDQGLQFLIQYYNGEERAKGNILERFSAQQFPDLHSELNLSSLELGDSALYFCASSVEGVTAKAFFGQGTRLTVV.

The rearrangement uses TRBV27 and TRBJ2-7; tentative D call: TRBD2 (6 bases). The ends were cut back, 1 base at V and 5 bases at J, with 9 bases in the middle. The CDR3 is 13 residues long. Germline-derived CDR1 and CDR2 are MNHEY and SMNVEV (reference sequence). The CDR3 coding sequence is TGTGCCAGCAGTTTATTGGGGGGTCACGAGCAGTACTTC. Translated: CASSLLGGHEQYF.

This clone was picked up a small number of times. The chain recombines TRBV27 with TRBJ2-5; tentatively, D is TRBD2 (6 bases). Looked up from germline, CDR1 is MNHEY and CDR2 is SMNVEV (reference sequence). The CDR3 covers 14 residues. V lost 2 bases and J lost 2, with 9 bases in between. The CDR3 DNA follows: TGTGCCAGCAGTTTAGGCGGGAATCAAGAGACCCAGTACTTC. It specifies CASSLGGNQETQYF.

The chain combines TRBV5-5 with TRBJ1-4, with 8 nucleotides matching TRBD1. The CDR3 totals 17 residues. Losses at the gene ends were 2 bases for V and 4 bases for J; bases not matched to a gene: 10. The germline gives CDR1 SGHKS, CDR2 YYEKEE (reference sequence). CDR3 DNA: TGTGCCAGCAGCTTAATACAGGGGGGGACTTATAATGAAAAACTGTTTTTT. It encodes CASSLIQGGTYNEKLFF.

J is TRBJ1-5 and V is TRBV18, with TRBD1 identical over 9 bases. The V segment lost 3 bases and the J segment 0 bases; nucleotides outside the gene matches: 6. Per the germline V gene, CDR1 is KGHSH and CDR2 is LQKENI. CDR3 size: 17 residues. The CDR3 DNA sequence: TGTGCCAGCTCACCGCCGGGACAGGGATATAGCAATCAGCCCCAGCATTTT. Translated, it gives CASSPPGQGYSNQPQHF.

The chain links TRBV5-1 to TRBJ1-2; D is ambiguous. Germline loops: CDR1 SGHRS, CDR2 YFSETQ. This CDR3 is 14 amino acids long. The V end lost 1 base, the J end lost 4 bases, and 11 bases lay between the germline ends. This CDR3 reads CASSLSGEAYGYTF. CDR3 nucleotides: TGCGCCAGCAGCTTGTCCGGAGAGGCCTATGGCTACACCTTC.

Only one count was recorded for this clone. The J gene is TRBJ2-1, the V gene TRBV5-1, with 7 nucleotides matching TRBD2. Losses at the gene ends were 3 bases for V and 9 bases for J; bases not matched to a gene: 9. Per the germline V gene, CDR1 is SGHRS and CDR2 is YFSETQ. The CDR3 length is 14 residues. CDR3 sequence (DNA): TGCGCCAGCAGCTCAACCAGTGGGAGGGTTGAGCAGTTCTTC. Protein product: CASSSTSGRVEQFF. Filled out from reference TRBV5-1 and TRBJ2-1, the complete variable domain reads KAGVTQTPRYLIKTRGQQVTLSCSPISGHRSVSWYQQTPGQGLQFLFEYFSETQRNKGNFPGRFSGRQFSNSRSEMNVSTLELGDSALYLCASSSTSGRVEQFFGPGTRLTVL.

This chain joins TRBV10-2 and TRBJ2-3; 9 positions match TRBD1. V lost 6 bases to trimming and J lost 2 bases; unmatched junction nucleotides: 6. This CDR3 is 15 amino acids long. From germline, CDR1 is WSHSY and CDR2 SAAADI. CDR3 sequence: CASRANRGPTDTQYF. As DNA, the CDR3 is TGCGCCAGCAGAGCCAACAGGGGGCCCACAGATACGCAGTATTTT.

DNA of the CDR3: TGTGCCAGCTCACCTAGCGGGAGAAGAGATACGCAGTATTTT. Protein sequence: CASSPSGRRDTQYF. This chain uses TRBV18 with TRBJ2-3, with 9 bases fitting TRBD2. With 3 bases clipped from V and 5 bases from J, the junction kept 3 bases outside the gene matches. This CDR3 region has 14 residues. CDR1 is KGHSH, CDR2 LQKENI, per germline.

The chain recombines TRBV7-3 with TRBJ2-2; 8 bases match TRBD2. Germline CDR1 SGHTA, CDR2 FQGTGA. This CDR3 has 15 residues. V trimming: 1 base; J trimming: 5 bases; junction bases outside the gene matches: 3. The CDR3 loop is CASSLSGGRTGELFF. The CDR3 DNA follows: TGTGCCAGCAGCTTAAGCGGGGGGAGGACCGGGGAGCTGTTTTTT.

With regard to this clone: Germline and junction disagree at one end, which may indicate a read error. The chain couples TRBV9 to TRBJ2-1; D uncertain. This CDR3 spans 17 amino acids. Germline V CDR1 and CDR2: SGDLS, YYNGEE. The CDR3 sequence: CASSVGRARNSYNAQFF. The CDR3 DNA reads TGTGCCAGCAGCGTAGGTCGAGCTAGGAATTCCTACAATGCGCAGTTCTTC.